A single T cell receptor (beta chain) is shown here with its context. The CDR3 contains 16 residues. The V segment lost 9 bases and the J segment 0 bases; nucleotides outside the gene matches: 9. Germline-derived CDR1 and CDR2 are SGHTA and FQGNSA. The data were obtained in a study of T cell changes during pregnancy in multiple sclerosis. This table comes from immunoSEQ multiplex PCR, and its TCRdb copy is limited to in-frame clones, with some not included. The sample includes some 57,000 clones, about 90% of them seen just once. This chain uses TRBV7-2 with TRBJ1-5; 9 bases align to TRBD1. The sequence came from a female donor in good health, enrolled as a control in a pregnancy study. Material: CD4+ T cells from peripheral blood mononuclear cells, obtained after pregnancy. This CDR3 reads CASSDRGKSSNQPQHF. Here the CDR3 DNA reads TGTGCCAGTTCGGACAGGGGAAAAAGTAGCAATCAGCCCCAGCATTTT.